Included here is one T cell receptor (beta chain) sequence, with context. What it recognizes is unknown. Deletions cut 10 bases from V and 0 bases from J, with 10 bases between. The CDR3 covers 12 residues. Looked up from germline, CDR1 is LNHDA and CDR2 is SQIVND (reference sequence). The sample originates from a study of shared clonotypes between healthy human individuals. General study findings and limits: Relative to their counterparts shared across all four donors, non-shared clonotypes exhibited diminished generation probabilities. Rarefaction showed that sequencing of sorted subsets was incomplete (despite large depth).

Assay used: immunoSEQ multiplex PCR; TCRdb lists only in-frame clones, some missing. The sample includes about 2.4 million clones, 85% to 95% seen only once; the top ten take under 0.15%. Researchers partitioned CD4+ cells into CD45RA+ naive and CD45RA-negative memory subsets. Sequenced sample: naive CD4+ T cells sorted from blood. The subset: CD45RA+ positively selected. The sequence derives from a man between 18 and 29 years old in good health. The chain joins TRBV19 to TRBJ2-7; D is perhaps TRBD1 or TRBD2 (5 bases each). The CDR3 region is CATRDDSYEQYF. The CDR3 region has the DNA TGTGCCACCAGGGACGACTCCTACGAGCAGTACTTC.